This T cell receptor beta chain was identified in a study of CD8+ T cells in alopecia areata. For the study at large: It was oral tofacitinib, at 5 to 10 mg twice daily, that treated patients received.

Treatment: oral pan-JAK inhibitor, 5-10 mg twice daily. Sequencing used cDNA as its template, made by extracting RNA and reverse transcribing it. TCRdb's copy holds only in-frame clones and misses some; the assay was immunoSEQ multiplex PCR. The table has hundreds of thousands of clones, approximately 67% seen once. This clone has just one count. No antigen is known for it. Study results and limitations: For patients receiving tofacitinib, scalp clonality and expanded CD8+ clones among the top 100 significantly decreased.

This CDR3 is built from 13 residues. J gave up 8 bases and V 8 bases, and 6 bases lay outside the gene matches. The germline V gene encodes CDR1 SNHLY and CDR2 FYNNEI. The rearrangement links TRBV2 to TRBJ1-2; TRBD1 aligns across 12 bases. This specimen was CD4+ T cells sorted from blood, taken at week 44, from a patient treated with tofacitinib. The receptor comes from a human donor with alopecia areata. CDR3 region: CASGGQGAPGYTF. DNA of the CDR3: TGTGCCAGCGGGGGACAGGGGGCGCCCGGCTACACCTTC. The entire variable domain, with the rest obtained from reference TRBV2 and TRBJ1-2, is as follows: EPEVTQTPSHQVTQMGQEVILRCVPISNHLYFYWYRQILGQKVEFLVSFYNNEISEKSEIFDDQFSVERPDGSNFTLKIRSTKLEDSAMYFCASGGQGAPGYTFGSGTRLTVV.